This TCR beta chain derives from a study of cytomegalovirus exposure and HLA in healthy donors. PCR involved 60 Vbeta and 13 Jbeta primers. The assay was immunoSEQ multiplex PCR, and TCRdb's table has in-frame clones only and misses some. The profile shows tens of thousands of clones, roughly 86% of them singletons. The source material was PBMCs. The origin of this receptor is a man aged 25-45 years in good health and CMV-seropositive.

The CDR3 is CASSLTGDSGNTIYF. In DNA form, the CDR3 reads TGTGCCAGCAGCCTTACAGGGGACTCTGGAAACACCATATATTTT. The chain couples TRBV11-3 to TRBJ1-3; TRBD1 aligns across 7 bases. The CDR3 covers 15 residues. Looked up from germline, CDR1 is SGHNT and CDR2 is YENEEA. V shed 5 bases, J shed 0 bases, and the junction held 4 bases outside the gene matches.